Presented here are 8 T cell receptor beta chains from one specimen sequenced in a study of early T cells in non-severe SARS-CoV-2 infection. TCRdb re-analysed the 5' RACE reads in MiXCR, keeping a single row per CDR3 protein. Altogether 70,000 or so distinct CDR3 sequences are present, 9.5% to 13% being singletons, with the ten largest covering around 8%. Sequences were derived from whole blood, sampled at baseline. These receptors were obtained from an adult who was a healthcare worker with PCR-confirmed SARS-CoV-2 infection or an uninfected control (not recorded which).

This clonotype has only a few counts. The DNA of the CDR3 is TGTGCCAGCAGTGAATCTGGGACAGGTCTCTACGAGCAGTACTTC. Amino acids: CASSESGTGLYEQYF. The V gene is TRBV25-1, the J gene TRBJ2-7, with 8 bases identical to TRBD1. The CDR3 sequence is 15 residues long. Germline CDR1 is MGHDK and CDR2 is SYGVNS. V was clipped by 1 base and J by 3 bases; unmatched bases: 5.

V gene TRBV6-6 combines with J gene TRBJ2-3; a possible D gene is TRBD1 (6 bases). Trimming cost V 10 bases and J 3 bases, with 14 bases left between them. Germline V lookup: CDR1 MNHNY, CDR2 SVGAGI (reference sequence). The CDR3 sequence is 13 residues long. The CDR3, as DNA: TGTGCCACCCGGCACAGGGAGACAGATACGCAGTATTTT. Its translation is CATRHRETDTQYF.

This clonotype appeared many times. The genes are TRBV9 and TRBJ2-5; the match to TRBD2 covers 9 bases. Germline CDR1 and CDR2: SGDLS and YYNGEE. CDR3 size: 15 residues. Trimming cost V 4 bases and J 2 bases; bases outside gene matches: 6. The CDR3: CASSISGGPQETQYF. The CDR3 DNA follows: TGTGCCAGCAGCATTAGCGGGGGACCTCAAGAGACCCAGTACTTC.

The J gene is TRBJ2-3, the V gene TRBV20-1; 8 bases align to TRBD2. Per the germline V gene, CDR1 is DFQATT and CDR2 is SNEGSKA (reference sequence). This CDR3 is built from 16 residues. V was clipped by 6 bases and J by 2 bases; unmatched bases: 13. CDR3 in amino acids: CSATMPSGGITDTQYF. The CDR3 coding sequence is TGCAGTGCAACCATGCCCAGCGGGGGAATCACAGATACGCAGTATTTT.

This clonotype was seen a few times. V and J are TRBV6-5 and TRBJ1-2; D is unclear. Germline assignment: CDR1 MNHEY and CDR2 SVGAGI. This CDR3 has 16 amino acids. V was trimmed by 2 bases and J by 1 base, leaving 14 bases between them. This chain's CDR3 is CASSYALPGGNYGYTF. The CDR3 DNA sequence: TGTGCCAGCAGTTACGCCTTACCCGGTGGTAACTATGGCTACACCTTC.

This clonotype was detected many times. The chain couples TRBV6-2 or TRBV6-3 to TRBJ1-1, with unresolved D. This CDR3 has 16 residues. Between the trimmed V and J ends, which lost 2 bases and 3 bases, there was a span of 16 bases. CDR1 is MNHEY and CDR2 is SVGEGT in the germline V gene. The DNA for the CDR3 is TGTGCCAGCAGTTACCCTGAAGGTGGGCCAGACACTGAAGCTTTCTTT. The encoded protein is CASSYPEGGPDTEAFF.

With respect to this clonotype: Its ends do not fully match the called genes, so a read error is possible. This chain uses TRBV5-6 with TRBJ2-2, with no clear D. The CDR3 totals 14 residues. The V gene's germline CDR1 is SGHDT and CDR2 YYEEEE. Written as DNA, the CDR3 is TGTGTCAGCAGCTTGGGCGTAGGAAACGGGGAGCTGTTTTTT. Its translation is CVSSLGVGNGELFF.

This clonotype was seen a few times. The rearrangement uses TRBV7-7 and TRBJ2-7, with D perhaps TRBD2 (5 bases). The CDR3 length is 13 residues. In germline, CDR1 is SSHAT, CDR2 FNYEAQ (reference sequence). Trimming took off 3 bases at V and 0 bases at J, with 6 bases between the two ends. CDR3 DNA: TGTGCCAGCAGCTTTGGGAGCTCCTACGAGCAGTACTTC. It is translated as CASSFGSSYEQYF.